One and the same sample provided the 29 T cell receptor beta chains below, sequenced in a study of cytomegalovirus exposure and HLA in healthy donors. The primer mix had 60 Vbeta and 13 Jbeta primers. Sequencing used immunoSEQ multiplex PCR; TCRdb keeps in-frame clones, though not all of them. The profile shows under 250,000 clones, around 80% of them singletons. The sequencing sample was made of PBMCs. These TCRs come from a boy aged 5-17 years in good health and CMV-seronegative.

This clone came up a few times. In DNA form, the CDR3 reads TGTGCCAGCAGCCACCACCGGGGATACGAGCAGTACTTC. Encoded protein: CASSHHRGYEQYF. V and J are TRBV5-6 and TRBJ2-7; maybe TRBD2 (5 bases). In germline, CDR1 is SGHDT, CDR2 YYEEEE. V was shortened by 4 bases and J by 4 bases, with 12 bases between the two germline ends. The CDR3 is 13 residues long.

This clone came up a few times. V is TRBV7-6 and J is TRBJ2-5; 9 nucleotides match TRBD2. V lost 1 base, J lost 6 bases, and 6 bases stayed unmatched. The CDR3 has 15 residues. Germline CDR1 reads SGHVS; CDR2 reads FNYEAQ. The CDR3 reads CASSLEGLAWQTQYF. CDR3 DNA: TGTGCCAGCAGCTTAGAGGGACTAGCATGGCAGACCCAGTACTTC. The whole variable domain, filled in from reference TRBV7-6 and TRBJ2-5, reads GAGVSQSPRYKVTKRGQDVALRCDPISGHVSLYWYRQALGQGPEFLTYFNYEAQQDKSGLPNDRFSAERPEGSISTLTIQRTEQRDSAMYRCASSLEGLAWQTQYFGPGTRLLVL.

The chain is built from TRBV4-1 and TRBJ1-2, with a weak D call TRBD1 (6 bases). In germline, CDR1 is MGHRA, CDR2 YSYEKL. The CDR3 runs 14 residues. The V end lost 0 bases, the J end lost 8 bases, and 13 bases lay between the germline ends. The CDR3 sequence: CASSQDPGDKGYTF. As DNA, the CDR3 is TGCGCCAGCAGCCAAGATCCAGGGGATAAGGGCTACACCTTC.

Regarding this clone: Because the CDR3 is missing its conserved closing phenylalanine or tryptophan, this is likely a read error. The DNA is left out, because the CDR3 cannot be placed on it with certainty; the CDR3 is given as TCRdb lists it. CDR3 sequence reads: CASSCRAAGLP. The chain joins TRBV4-2 to TRBJ2-3; the table calls TRBD2, which could not be checked here. The CDR3 totals 11 residues, both ends included. The V gene's germline CDR1 is LGHNA and CDR2 YNFKEQ.

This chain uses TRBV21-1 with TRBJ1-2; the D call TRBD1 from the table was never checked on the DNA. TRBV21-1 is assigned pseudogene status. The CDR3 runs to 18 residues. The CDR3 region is CASSKTWGIRYRGYGYTF. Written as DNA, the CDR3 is TGTGCCAGCAGCAAAACGTGGGGGATCCGTTACAGGGGATATGGCTACACCTTC.

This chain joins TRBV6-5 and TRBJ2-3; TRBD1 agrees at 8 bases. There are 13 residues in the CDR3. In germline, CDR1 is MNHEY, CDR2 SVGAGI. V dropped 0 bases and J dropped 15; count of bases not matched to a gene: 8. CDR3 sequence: CASSYSTGTGIYF. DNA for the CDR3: TGTGCCAGCAGTTACTCAACCGGGACAGGTATATATTTT.

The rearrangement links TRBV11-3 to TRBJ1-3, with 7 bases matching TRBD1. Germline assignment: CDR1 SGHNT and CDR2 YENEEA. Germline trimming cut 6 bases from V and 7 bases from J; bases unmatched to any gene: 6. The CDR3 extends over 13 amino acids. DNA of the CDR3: TGTGCCAGCAGTCTGACAGGGAGCAACACCATATATTTT. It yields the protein CASSLTGSNTIYF.

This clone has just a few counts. The CDR3 sequence is CASSHGQVGGYTF. The CDR3 DNA reads as TGTGCCAGCAGTCATGGACAGGTGGGGGGCTACACCTTC. The chain joins TRBV9 to TRBJ1-2, with 7 bases fitting TRBD1. The CDR3 length is 13 residues. Germline lookup yields CDR1 SGDLS and CDR2 YYNGEE. The ends lost 5 bases at V and 8 bases at J; junction bases unmatched: 9.

This CDR3 is CASSDGGSGNQPQHF. CDR3 coding DNA: TGCGCCAGCAGTGATGGAGGATCGGGAAATCAGCCCCAGCATTTT. V gene TRBV10-1 combines with J gene TRBJ1-5; D remains ambiguous. The germline CDR1 and CDR2 sequences are WNHNN and SYGVQD (reference sequence). There are 15 residues in the CDR3. Trimming shortened V by 3 bases and J by 4 bases, and 13 bases separated the two germline ends.

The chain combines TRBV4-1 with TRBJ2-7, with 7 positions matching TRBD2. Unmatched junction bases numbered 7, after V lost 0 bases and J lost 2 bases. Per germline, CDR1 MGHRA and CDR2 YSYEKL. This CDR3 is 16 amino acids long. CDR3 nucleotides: TGCGCCAGCAGCCAAGATTGGGGGGGGATCCCCTACGAGCAGTACTTC. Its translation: CASSQDWGGIPYEQYF.

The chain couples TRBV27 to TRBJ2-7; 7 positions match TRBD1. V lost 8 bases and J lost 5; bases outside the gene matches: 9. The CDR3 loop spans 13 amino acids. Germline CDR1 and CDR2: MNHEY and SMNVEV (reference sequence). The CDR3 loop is CASSDRPWDEQYF. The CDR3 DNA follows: TGTGCCAGCTCGGACAGGCCTTGGGACGAGCAGTACTTC.

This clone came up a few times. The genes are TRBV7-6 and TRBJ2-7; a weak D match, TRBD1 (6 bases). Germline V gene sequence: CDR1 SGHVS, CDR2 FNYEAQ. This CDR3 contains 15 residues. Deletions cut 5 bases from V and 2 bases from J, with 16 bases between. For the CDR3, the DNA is TGTGCCAGCAGCCCTAGCCAGGGGTTTGCCTACGAGCAGTACTTC. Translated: CASSPSQGFAYEQYF.

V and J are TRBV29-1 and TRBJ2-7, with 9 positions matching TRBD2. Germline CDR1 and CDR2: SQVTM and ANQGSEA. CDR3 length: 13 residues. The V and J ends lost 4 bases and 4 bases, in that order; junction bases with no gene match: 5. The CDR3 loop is CSVGVAGVYEQYF. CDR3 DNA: TGCAGCGTTGGGGTAGCGGGAGTTTACGAGCAGTACTTC.

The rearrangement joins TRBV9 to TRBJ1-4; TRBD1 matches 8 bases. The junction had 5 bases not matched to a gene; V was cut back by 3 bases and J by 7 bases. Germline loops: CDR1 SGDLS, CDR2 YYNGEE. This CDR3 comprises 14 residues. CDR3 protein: CASSEGTGGEKLFF. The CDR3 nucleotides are TGTGCCAGCAGCGAGGGGACAGGAGGTGAAAAACTGTTTTTT.

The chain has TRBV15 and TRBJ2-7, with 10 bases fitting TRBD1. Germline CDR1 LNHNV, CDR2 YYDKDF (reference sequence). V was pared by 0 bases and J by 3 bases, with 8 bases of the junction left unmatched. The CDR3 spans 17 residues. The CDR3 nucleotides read TGTGCCACCAGCAGAGAAGCCGGGACAGGGGTATACTACGAGCAGTACTTC. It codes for CATSREAGTGVYYEQYF.

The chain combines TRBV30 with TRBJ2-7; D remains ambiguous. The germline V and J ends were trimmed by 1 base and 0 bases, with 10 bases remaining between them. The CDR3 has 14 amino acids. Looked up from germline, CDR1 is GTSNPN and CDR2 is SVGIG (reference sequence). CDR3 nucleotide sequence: TGTGCCTGGAGTGCCCTAGTCGGCTCCTACGAGCAGTACTTC. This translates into CAWSALVGSYEQYF.

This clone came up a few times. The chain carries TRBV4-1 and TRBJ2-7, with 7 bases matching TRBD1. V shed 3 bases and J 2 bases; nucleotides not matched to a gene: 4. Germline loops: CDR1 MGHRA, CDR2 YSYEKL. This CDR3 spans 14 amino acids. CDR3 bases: TGCGCCAGCAGCCAGGCCCAGGGGGCCTACGAGCAGTACTTC. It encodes CASSQAQGAYEQYF.

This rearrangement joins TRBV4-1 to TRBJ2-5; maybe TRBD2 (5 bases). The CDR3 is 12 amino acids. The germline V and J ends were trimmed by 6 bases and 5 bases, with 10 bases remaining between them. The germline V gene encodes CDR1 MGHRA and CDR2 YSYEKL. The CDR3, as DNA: TGCGCCAGCAGGGGGAGTTTGGAGACCCAGTACTTC. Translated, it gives CASRGSLETQYF.

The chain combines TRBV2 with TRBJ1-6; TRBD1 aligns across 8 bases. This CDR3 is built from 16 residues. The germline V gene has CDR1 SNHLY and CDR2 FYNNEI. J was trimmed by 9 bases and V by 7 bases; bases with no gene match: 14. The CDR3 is CASNLLGQGGSSPLHF. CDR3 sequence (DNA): TGTGCCAGCAACCTCCTCGGACAGGGCGGTAGTTCACCCCTCCACTTT.

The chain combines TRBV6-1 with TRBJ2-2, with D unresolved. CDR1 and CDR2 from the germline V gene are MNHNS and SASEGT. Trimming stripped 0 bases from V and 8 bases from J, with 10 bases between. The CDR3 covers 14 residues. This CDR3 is CASSEAGIRGELFF. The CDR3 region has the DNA TGTGCCAGCAGTGAAGCCGGTATAAGAGGGGAGCTGTTTTTT.

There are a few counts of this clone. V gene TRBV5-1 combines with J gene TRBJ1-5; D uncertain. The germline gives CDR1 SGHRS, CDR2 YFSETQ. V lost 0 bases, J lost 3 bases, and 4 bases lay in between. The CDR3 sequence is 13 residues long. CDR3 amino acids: CASSLDTNQPQHF. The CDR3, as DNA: TGCGCCAGCAGCTTGGACACCAATCAGCCCCAGCATTTT.

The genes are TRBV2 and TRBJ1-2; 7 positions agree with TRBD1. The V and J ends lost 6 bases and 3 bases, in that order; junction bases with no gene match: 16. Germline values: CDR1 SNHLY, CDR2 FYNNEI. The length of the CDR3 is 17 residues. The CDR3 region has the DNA TGTGCCAGCAGCGGGGGACAGTCGGCCATACGGTACTATGGCTACACCTTC. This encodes CASSGGQSAIRYYGYTF.

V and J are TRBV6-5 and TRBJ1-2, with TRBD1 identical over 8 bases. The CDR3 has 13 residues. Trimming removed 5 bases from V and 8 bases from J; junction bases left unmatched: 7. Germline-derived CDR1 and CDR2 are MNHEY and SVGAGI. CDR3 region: CASSQRTGRGYTF. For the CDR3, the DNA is TGTGCCAGCAGTCAGAGGACAGGGCGCGGCTACACCTTC.

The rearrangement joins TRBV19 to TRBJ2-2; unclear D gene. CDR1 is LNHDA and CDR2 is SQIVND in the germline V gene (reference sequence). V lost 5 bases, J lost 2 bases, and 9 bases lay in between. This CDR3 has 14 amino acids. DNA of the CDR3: TGTGCCAGTAGTCCCCGTCCCAACACCGGGGAGCTGTTTTTT. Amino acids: CASSPRPNTGELFF.

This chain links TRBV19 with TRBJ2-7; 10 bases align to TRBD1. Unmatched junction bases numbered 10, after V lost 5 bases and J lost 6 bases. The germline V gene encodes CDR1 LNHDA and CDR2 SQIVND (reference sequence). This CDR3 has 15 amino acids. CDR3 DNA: TGTGCCAGTAGTCCCGGGGACAGGGGATTCTCCGAGCAGTACTTC. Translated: CASSPGDRGFSEQYF.

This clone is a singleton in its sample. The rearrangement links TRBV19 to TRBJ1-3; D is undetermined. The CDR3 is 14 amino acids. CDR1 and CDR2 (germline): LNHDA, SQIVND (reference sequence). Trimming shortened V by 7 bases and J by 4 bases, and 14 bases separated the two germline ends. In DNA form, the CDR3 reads TGTGCCAGTAACCCGGTAGCAACCGGAAACACCATATATTTT. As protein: CASNPVATGNTIYF.

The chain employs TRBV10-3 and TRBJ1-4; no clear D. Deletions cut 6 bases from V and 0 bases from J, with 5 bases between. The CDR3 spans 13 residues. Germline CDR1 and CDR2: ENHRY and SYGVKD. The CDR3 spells CAIRGATNEKLFF. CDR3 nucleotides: TGTGCCATCAGGGGCGCAACTAATGAAAAACTGTTTTTT.

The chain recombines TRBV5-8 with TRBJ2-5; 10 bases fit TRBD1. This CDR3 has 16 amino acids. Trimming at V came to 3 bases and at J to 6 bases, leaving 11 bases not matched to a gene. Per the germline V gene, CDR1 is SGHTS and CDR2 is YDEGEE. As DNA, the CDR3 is TGTGCCAGCAGCTCCCCCGGGACAGGGGCGATGAAGACCCAGTACTTC. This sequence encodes CASSSPGTGAMKTQYF.

This CDR3 reads CASSPAGTGGGKLFF. CDR3 in DNA: TGCGCCAGCAGCCCGGCGGGGACAGGGGGGGGAAAACTGTTTTTT. The chain links TRBV4-1 to TRBJ1-4; 11 bases match TRBD1. The CDR3 consists of 15 residues. Losses at the gene ends were 4 bases for V and 10 bases for J; bases not matched to a gene: 8. Germline-derived CDR1 and CDR2 are MGHRA and YSYEKL.